These 4 T cell receptor beta chains were all obtained from the same sample, sequenced in a study of blood T cell repertoires in COVID-19. Assay used: immunoSEQ multiplex PCR; TCRdb lists only in-frame clones, some missing. The sample lists roughly 140,000 clones, around 79% occurring once. Sequences were obtained from peripheral blood. The receptors were sampled from a man aged 50 to 59 with active or convalescent COVID-19.

This chain uses TRBV6-5 with TRBJ2-3; a possible D gene is TRBD1 (5 bases). The CDR3 has 14 residues. Per the germline V gene, CDR1 is MNHEY and CDR2 is SVGAGI. V was trimmed by 9 bases and J by 2 bases, leaving 15 bases between them. The CDR3 DNA reads TGTGCCAGTCGAGAGTGGGGCAACACAGATACGCAGTATTTT. Translated: CASREWGNTDTQYF.

This clone has only a few counts. V usage is TRBV11-2 and J usage is TRBJ2-1; 10 bases line up with TRBD2. The germline CDR1 and CDR2 sequences are SGHAT and FQNNGV. This CDR3 is 15 amino acids long. After removal of 5 bases from V and 3 bases from J, the junction contained 4 bases not matched to a gene. The DNA of the CDR3 is TGTGCCAGCAGCCCCCTAGCGGGAGACTACAATGAGCAGTTCTTC. It yields the protein CASSPLAGDYNEQFF.

The chain combines TRBV19 with TRBJ2-5, with D perhaps matching TRBD1 (6 bases). Germline V gene lookup returns CDR1 LNHDA and CDR2 SQIVND (reference sequence). Trimming took 1 base from V and 1 from J, leaving 13 bases between them. The CDR3 sequence is 16 residues long. Here the CDR3 reads CASSIGVTGSQETQYF. The CDR3 DNA reads as TGTGCCAGTAGTATAGGAGTCACAGGGTCCCAAGAGACCCAGTACTTC. Complete variable domain (other parts from reference TRBV19 and TRBJ2-5): DGGITQSPKYLFRKEGQNVTLSCEQNLNHDAMYWYRQDPGQGLRLIYYSQIVNDFQKGDIAEGYSVSREKKESFPLTVTSAQKNPTAFYLCASSIGVTGSQETQYFGPGTRLLVL.

The rearrangement links TRBV4-2 to TRBJ2-3, with 12 bases fitting TRBD2. This CDR3 has 17 amino acids. V gave up 1 base and J gave up 6 bases; unmatched junction bases: 8. Germline V gene sequence: CDR1 LGHNA, CDR2 YNFKEQ. The CDR3 loop is CASSQVELAGGRDTQYF. For the CDR3, the DNA is TGTGCCAGCAGCCAAGTTGAACTAGCGGGAGGAAGGGATACGCAGTATTTT.